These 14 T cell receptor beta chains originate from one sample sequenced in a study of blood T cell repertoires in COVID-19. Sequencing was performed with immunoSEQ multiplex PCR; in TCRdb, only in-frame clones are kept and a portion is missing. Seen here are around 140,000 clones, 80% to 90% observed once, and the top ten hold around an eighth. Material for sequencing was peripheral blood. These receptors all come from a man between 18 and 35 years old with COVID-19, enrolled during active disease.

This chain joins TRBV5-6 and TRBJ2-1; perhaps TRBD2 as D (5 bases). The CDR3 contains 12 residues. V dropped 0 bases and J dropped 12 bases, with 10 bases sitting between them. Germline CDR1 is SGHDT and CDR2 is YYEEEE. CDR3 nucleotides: TGTGCCAGCAGCTTGGAGTCAGGACTGCAGTTCTTC. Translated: CASSLESGLQFF.

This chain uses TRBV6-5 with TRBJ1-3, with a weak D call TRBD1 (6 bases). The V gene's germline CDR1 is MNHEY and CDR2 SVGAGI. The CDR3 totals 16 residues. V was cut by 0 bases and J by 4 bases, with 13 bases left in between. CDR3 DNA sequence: TGTGCCAGCAGTTACTCGAGGCCAGGGGAGGGAAACACCATATATTTT. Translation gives CASSYSRPGEGNTIYF.

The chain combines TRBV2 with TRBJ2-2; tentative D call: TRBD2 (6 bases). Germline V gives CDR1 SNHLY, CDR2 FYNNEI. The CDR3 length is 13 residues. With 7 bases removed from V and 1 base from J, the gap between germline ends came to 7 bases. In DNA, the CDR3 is TGTGCCAGCATCGGGAGGAACACCGGGGAGCTGTTTTTT. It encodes CASIGRNTGELFF.

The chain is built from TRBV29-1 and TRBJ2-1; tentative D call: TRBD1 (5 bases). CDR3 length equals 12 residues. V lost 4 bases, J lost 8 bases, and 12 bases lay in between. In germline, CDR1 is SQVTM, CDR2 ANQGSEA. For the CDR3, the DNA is TGCAGCGTTGGTATCAGGGCTTATGAGCAGTTCTTC. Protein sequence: CSVGIRAYEQFF.

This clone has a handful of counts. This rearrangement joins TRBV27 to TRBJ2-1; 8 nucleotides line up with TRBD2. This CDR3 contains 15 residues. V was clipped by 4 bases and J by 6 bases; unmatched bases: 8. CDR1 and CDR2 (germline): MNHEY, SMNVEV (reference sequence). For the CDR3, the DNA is TGTGCCAGCAGTTCCCTAGCGGGCTCTTTCAATGAGCAGTTCTTC. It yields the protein CASSSLAGSFNEQFF.

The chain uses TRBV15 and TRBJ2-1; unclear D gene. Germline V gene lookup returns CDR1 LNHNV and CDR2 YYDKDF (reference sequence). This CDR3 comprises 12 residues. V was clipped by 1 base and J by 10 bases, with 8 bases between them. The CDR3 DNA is TGTGCCACCAGCAGAGTGGGCACCGAGCAGTTCTTC. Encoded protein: CATSRVGTEQFF.

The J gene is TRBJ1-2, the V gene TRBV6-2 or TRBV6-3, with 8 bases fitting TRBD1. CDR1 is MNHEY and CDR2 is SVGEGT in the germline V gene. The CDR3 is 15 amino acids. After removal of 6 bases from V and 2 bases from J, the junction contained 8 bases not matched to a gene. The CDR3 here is CASSRLGQENYGYTF. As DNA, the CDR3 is TGTGCCAGCAGCCGACTGGGACAGGAAAACTATGGCTACACCTTC.

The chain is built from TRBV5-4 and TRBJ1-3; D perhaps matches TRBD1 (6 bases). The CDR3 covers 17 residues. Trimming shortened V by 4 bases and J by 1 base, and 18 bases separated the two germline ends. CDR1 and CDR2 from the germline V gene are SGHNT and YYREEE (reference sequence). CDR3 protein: CASSRGGVGVSGNTIYF. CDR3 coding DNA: TGTGCCAGCAGCAGAGGGGGTGTCGGGGTTTCTGGAAACACCATATATTTT.

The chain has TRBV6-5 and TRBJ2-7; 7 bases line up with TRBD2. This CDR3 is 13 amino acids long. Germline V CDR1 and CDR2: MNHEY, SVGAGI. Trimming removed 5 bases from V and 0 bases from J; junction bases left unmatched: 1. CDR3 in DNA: TGTGCCAGCAGTCTAGCGGTCTCCTACGAGCAGTACTTC. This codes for CASSLAVSYEQYF.

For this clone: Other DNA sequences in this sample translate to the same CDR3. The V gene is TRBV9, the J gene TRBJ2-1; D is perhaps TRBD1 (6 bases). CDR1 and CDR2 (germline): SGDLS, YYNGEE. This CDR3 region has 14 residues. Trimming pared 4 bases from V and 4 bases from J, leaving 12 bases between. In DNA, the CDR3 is TGTGCCAGCAGCCCCTGGACAGATTACAATGAGCAGTTCTTC. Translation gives CASSPWTDYNEQFF.

The DNA of the CDR3 is TGTGCCAGCAGTCCCGGACAGCGGGGGGGAGCCAAAAACATTCAGTACTTC. Translating it yields CASSPGQRGGAKNIQYF. The rearrangement links TRBV28 to TRBJ2-4, with 10 bases matching TRBD2. The germline V gene has CDR1 MDHEN and CDR2 SYDVKM. This CDR3 has 17 residues. J gave up 0 bases and V 5 bases, and 7 bases lay outside the gene matches. Based on the CDR3 plus reference TRBV28 and TRBJ2-4, the full variable domain is DVKVTQSSRYLVKRTGEKVFLECVQDMDHENMFWYRQDPGLGLRLIYFSYDVKMKEKGDIPEGYSVSREKKERFSLILESASTNQTSMYLCASSPGQRGGAKNIQYFGAGTRLSVL.

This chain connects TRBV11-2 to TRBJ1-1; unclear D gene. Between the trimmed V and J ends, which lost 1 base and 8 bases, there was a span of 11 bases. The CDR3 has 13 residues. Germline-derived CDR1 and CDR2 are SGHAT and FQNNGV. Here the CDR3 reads CASSLATVTEAFF. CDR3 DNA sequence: TGTGCCAGCAGCTTAGCGACCGTGACAGAAGCTTTCTTT.

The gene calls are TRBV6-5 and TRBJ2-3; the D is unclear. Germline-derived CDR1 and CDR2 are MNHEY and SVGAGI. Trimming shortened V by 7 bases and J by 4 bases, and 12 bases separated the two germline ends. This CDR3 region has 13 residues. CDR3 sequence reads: CASMNLGADTQYF. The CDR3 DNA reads TGTGCCAGCATGAATTTGGGCGCAGATACGCAGTATTTT.

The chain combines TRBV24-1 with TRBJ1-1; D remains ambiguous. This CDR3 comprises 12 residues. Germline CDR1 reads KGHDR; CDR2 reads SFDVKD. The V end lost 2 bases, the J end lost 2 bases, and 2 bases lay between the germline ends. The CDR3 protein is CATSDSNTEAFF. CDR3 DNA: TGTGCCACCAGTGATTCAAACACTGAAGCTTTCTTT.